A single sample is the source of the 23 T cell receptor beta chains below, sequenced in a study of blood T cell repertoires in COVID-19. This table comes from immunoSEQ multiplex PCR, and its TCRdb copy is limited to in-frame clones, with some not included. The table includes about 190,000 clones, 82% detected once. Material: peripheral blood. These receptors were collected from a woman aged 55-75 years with COVID-19, enrolled during active disease.

This chain connects TRBV19 to TRBJ1-1; TRBD1 matches 8 bases. The V and J ends lost 4 bases and 3 bases, in that order; junction bases with no gene match: 16. From germline, CDR1 is LNHDA and CDR2 SQIVND (reference sequence). The CDR3 runs to 18 residues. CDR3 sequence: CASSTNLGQGLRYTEAFF. The DNA of the CDR3 is TGTGCCAGTAGTACGAACCTCGGACAGGGCCTAAGGTACACTGAAGCTTTCTTT.

This clone was seen once. The genes are TRBV7-2 and TRBJ1-5; D unresolved. This CDR3 region has 13 residues. Trimming took 3 bases from V and 2 from J, leaving 5 bases between them. The germline V gene has CDR1 SGHTA and CDR2 FQGNSA. The CDR3 loop is CASSLERNQPQHF. As DNA, the CDR3 is TGTGCCAGCAGCTTGGAGCGCAATCAGCCCCAGCATTTT.

The chain combines TRBV7-3 with TRBJ2-1; 11 bases match TRBD2. The germline CDR1 and CDR2 sequences are SGHTA and FQGTGA. The CDR3 is made up of 16 amino acids. J gave up 7 bases and V 4 bases, and 9 bases lay outside the gene matches. The CDR3 coding sequence is TGTGCCAGCAGCTCCTCCCTAGCGGGGGGATTGAATGAGCAGTTCTTC. It yields the protein CASSSSLAGGLNEQFF. Full variable domain (outside the CDR3, taken from reference TRBV7-3 and TRBJ2-1): GAGVSQTPSNKVTEKGKYVELRCDPISGHTALYWYRQSLGQGPEFLIYFQGTGAADDSGLPNDRFFAVRPEGSVSTLKIQRTERGDSAVYLCASSSSLAGGLNEQFFGPGTRLTVL.

The genes are TRBV29-1 and TRBJ2-7, with 10 bases fitting TRBD1. Germline values: CDR1 SQVTM, CDR2 ANQGSEA. V shed 4 bases, J shed 3 bases, and the junction held 9 bases outside the gene matches. The CDR3 totals 15 residues. CDR3 in DNA: TGCAGCGTTGCGATGGGACAGGGGAAGGGCTACGAGCAGTACTTC. Its translation is CSVAMGQGKGYEQYF.

This sequence joins TRBV2 and TRBJ1-2, with D possibly matching TRBD1 (6 bases). CDR1 SNHLY and CDR2 FYNNEI come from the germline V gene. The ends were cut back, 4 bases at V and 3 bases at J, with 15 bases in the middle. The length of the CDR3 is 15 residues. The CDR3 reads CASSAPRGTHYGYTF. CDR3 nucleotides: TGTGCCAGCAGTGCCCCCAGGGGCACGCACTATGGCTACACCTTC.

V gene TRBV5-1 combines with J gene TRBJ2-1; D perhaps matches TRBD2 (5 bases). Trimming cost V 1 base and J 9 bases, with 8 bases left between them. Per the germline V gene, CDR1 is SGHRS and CDR2 is YFSETQ. The CDR3 spans 12 residues. CDR3 sequence (DNA): TGCGCCAGCAGCTTGAGGAGGACTGAGCAGTTCTTC. Translation gives CASSLRRTEQFF.

V usage is TRBV11-2 and J usage is TRBJ2-2, with D perhaps TRBD1 (5 bases). With 6 bases removed from V and 0 bases from J, the gap between germline ends came to 11 bases. The CDR3 is 15 amino acids. The germline V gene has CDR1 SGHAT and CDR2 FQNNGV. The CDR3 is CASRPGHPNTGELFF. The CDR3 bases are TGTGCCAGCAGACCCGGACACCCGAACACCGGGGAGCTGTTTTTT.

V gene TRBV6-5 combines with J gene TRBJ2-3, with D perhaps TRBD1 (6 bases). The CDR3 has 15 residues. V was trimmed by 6 bases and J by 3 bases, leaving 16 bases between them. CDR1 and CDR2 from the germline V gene are MNHEY and SVGAGI. DNA of the CDR3: TGTGCCAGCAGCCTACTGGGAAGGGGGACAGATACGCAGTATTTT. It codes for CASSLLGRGTDTQYF.

J is TRBJ1-2 and V is TRBV9; 8 bases align to TRBD1. Germline V CDR1 and CDR2: SGDLS, YYNGEE. The CDR3 loop spans 15 amino acids. After removal of 4 bases from V and 5 bases from J, the junction contained 10 bases not matched to a gene. CDR3 nucleotides: TGTGCCAGCAGCCCAGCAGGGACAGGCATATATGGCTACACCTTC. Protein sequence: CASSPAGTGIYGYTF.

The chain joins TRBV6-5 to TRBJ1-1, with D possibly being TRBD1 (6 bases). Per germline, CDR1 MNHEY and CDR2 SVGAGI. CDR3 length: 15 amino acids. The V end was cut by 2 bases, the J end by 5 bases, with 15 bases between. CDR3: CASSYDRQQRTEAFF. The CDR3 DNA reads as TGTGCCAGCAGTTACGACAGGCAGCAAAGGACTGAAGCTTTCTTT.

The chain is built from TRBV10-3 and TRBJ1-3; D is possibly TRBD1 (6 bases). Trimming removed 11 bases at V and 0 bases at J, with 14 bases between. The CDR3 has 14 residues. CDR1 is ENHRY and CDR2 is SYGVKD in the germline V gene. The CDR3 loop is CAAGAASSGNTIYF. As DNA, the CDR3 is TGTGCCGCGGGGGCGGCCTCCTCTGGAAACACCATATATTTT.

The chain recombines TRBV21-1 with TRBJ1-4. TRBV21-1 is a pseudogene segment. The CDR3 extends over 15 amino acids. CDR3 nucleotides: TGTGCCAGCAGCAAAGGTATATTTGATGAGGAAAAACTGTTTTTT. This codes for CASSKGIFDEEKLFF.

The V gene is TRBV5-1, the J gene TRBJ2-5; 12 bases are shared with TRBD1. This CDR3 is built from 15 residues. The trim removed 4 bases at V and 5 bases at J, leaving 6 bases unmatched. Germline CDR1 is SGHRS and CDR2 is YFSETQ. CDR3 nucleotides: TGCGCCAGCAGCAGGGGACAGGGGGCAGCGGAGACCCAGTACTTC. Amino acids: CASSRGQGAAETQYF.

The chain employs TRBV6-5 and TRBJ1-1; D unclear. Germline values: CDR1 MNHEY, CDR2 SVGAGI. Trimming took off 7 bases at V and 2 bases at J, with 14 bases between the two ends. This CDR3 contains 14 residues. The CDR3 DNA reads TGTGCCAGCACCCCAAGTCAGTCCAACACTGAAGCTTTCTTT. This codes for CASTPSQSNTEAFF.

The chain combines TRBV28 with TRBJ1-2; TRBD1 might be the D (6 bases). The CDR3 runs 15 residues. CDR1 and CDR2 (germline): MDHEN, SYDVKM. Trimming pared 8 bases from V and 4 bases from J, leaving 20 bases between. CDR3 in amino acids: CASGVSQGQGYGYTF. The CDR3 bases are TGTGCCAGCGGGGTATCTCAGGGGCAGGGCTATGGCTACACCTTC.

This clone was counted between two and nine times. The chain links TRBV28 to TRBJ2-7; 10 nucleotides line up with TRBD1. Germline-derived CDR1 and CDR2 are MDHEN and SYDVKM. V was clipped by 8 bases and J by 6 bases; unmatched bases: 4. CDR3 size: 12 residues. This chain's CDR3 is CASARDRGEQYF. CDR3 DNA: TGTGCCAGCGCTAGGGACAGGGGCGAGCAGTACTTC.

This clone was seen a single time. This CDR3 reads CASSRLFGTEAFF. Here the CDR3 DNA reads TGTGCCAGCTCACGACTGTTTGGCACTGAAGCTTTCTTT. The chain couples TRBV18 to TRBJ1-1; the D is unclear. The CDR3 loop spans 13 amino acids. The V end was cut by 4 bases, the J end by 4 bases, with 10 bases between. CDR1 and CDR2 (germline): KGHSH, LQKENI.

V is TRBV2 and J is TRBJ1-5; 7 bases are shared with TRBD1. The trim removed 2 bases at V and 5 bases at J, leaving 6 bases unmatched. Per germline, CDR1 SNHLY and CDR2 FYNNEI. The CDR3 runs 15 residues. CDR3 sequence (DNA): TGTGCCAGCAGTGAACCTGTCAGGGGGTATCAGCCCCAGCATTTT. Protein: CASSEPVRGYQPQHF.

The chain is built from TRBV19 and TRBJ2-1, with a tentative D call TRBD1 (5 bases). Germline values: CDR1 LNHDA, CDR2 SQIVND (reference sequence). V was shortened by 3 bases and J by 7 bases, with 13 bases between the two germline ends. This CDR3 has 14 amino acids. The CDR3 region is CASSIVGAGNEQFF. The CDR3 region has the DNA TGTGCCAGTAGTATTGTAGGGGCAGGGAATGAGCAGTTCTTC.

This sequence joins TRBV5-1 and TRBJ2-1, with TRBD1 identical over 8 bases. V gave up 4 bases and J gave up 10 bases; unmatched junction bases: 13. CDR1 is SGHRS and CDR2 is YFSETQ in the germline V gene. The CDR3 consists of 15 residues. In nucleotides, the CDR3 is TGCGCCAGCAGCACTTGGACAGGGATTACAGACGAGCAGTTCTTC. It is translated as CASSTWTGITDEQFF.

The chain is built from TRBV5-4 and TRBJ1-2; D is perhaps TRBD1 (5 bases). V was shortened by 4 bases and J by 2 bases, with 12 bases between the two germline ends. Germline-derived CDR1 and CDR2 are SGHNT and YYREEE (reference sequence). This CDR3 has 14 amino acids. CDR3 DNA sequence: TGTGCCAGCAGCCAGGACGGGGGAAACTATGGCTACACCTTC. It translates to CASSQDGGNYGYTF.

This clone was counted only a few times. The rearrangement joins TRBV5-4 to TRBJ2-1; 12 positions match TRBD1. The length of the CDR3 is 15 residues. Trimming cost V 3 bases and J 8 bases; bases outside gene matches: 6. In germline, CDR1 is SGHNT, CDR2 YYREEE (reference sequence). The CDR3 is CASSYGTGGGDEQFF. The CDR3 nucleotides are TGTGCCAGCAGCTACGGGACAGGGGGCGGTGATGAGCAGTTCTTC.

This clone occurred once. This rearrangement joins TRBV7-3 to TRBJ2-5; 11 bases are shared with TRBD1. There are 15 residues in the CDR3. V trimming: 5 bases; J trimming: 4 bases; junction bases outside the gene matches: 6. Germline V CDR1 and CDR2: SGHTA, FQGTGA. Here the CDR3 DNA reads TGTGCCAGCAGCCCGGACAGGGGGCAAGGAGAGACCCAGTACTTC. The encoded protein is CASSPDRGQGETQYF. The whole variable domain, remainder taken from reference TRBV7-3 and TRBJ2-5, is GAGVSQTPSNKVTEKGKYVELRCDPISGHTALYWYRQSLGQGPEFLIYFQGTGAADDSGLPNDRFFAVRPEGSVSTLKIQRTERGDSAVYLCASSPDRGQGETQYFGPGTRLLVL.